The TCR beta chain described here comes from a study of cytomegalovirus exposure and HLA in healthy donors. Whole-study findings and limits: Clonal expansion, a later analysis showed, was greater in HLA-associated TCR beta chains than in equally common others. In a later analysis, a missense DCLRE1C variant was linked to TCR beta V- and J-gene trimming. An analysis done earlier found most TCR beta V segments productive about 87% or about 30% of the time.

A remark on this clone: Its specificity is unknown.

Both 60 Vbeta primers and 13 Jbeta primers went into the PCR. Method: immunoSEQ multiplex PCR; TCRdb's copy keeps in-frame clones and lacks some. The sample records roughly 130,000 clones, over 75% being singletons. With V trimmed by 6 bases and J by 8 bases, 8 bases remained unmatched. Germline V gene lookup returns CDR1 SGHTS and CDR2 YDEGEE. This CDR3 spans 14 amino acids. The receptor was isolated from a man aged 30-40 years in good health and CMV-seronegative. Input material: PBMCs. The chain employs TRBV5-8 and TRBJ2-2, with TRBD1 matching 9 bases. The CDR3 reads CASTIQGAPGELFF. In nucleotides, the CDR3 is TGTGCCAGCACCATACAGGGGGCGCCTGGGGAGCTGTTTTTT.